This TCR beta chain was captured by sequencing in a study of cytomegalovirus exposure and HLA in healthy donors. With 60 Vbeta and 13 Jbeta primers, the PCR was carried out. Only in-frame clones appear in the TCRdb table, and some are missing; sequencing was by immunoSEQ multiplex PCR. The sample records about 98,000 clones, about three quarters being singletons. The CDR3 is made up of 13 amino acids. Trimming shortened V by 0 bases and J by 1 base, and 4 bases separated the two germline ends. From germline, CDR1 is SGHRS and CDR2 YFSETQ. To note about this clone: This sample also contains other DNA sequences that code for the same CDR3.

This rearrangement joins TRBV5-1 to TRBJ1-1; D ambiguous. The sample was PBMCs. The source is a man aged 35 to 55 in good health and CMV-seronegative. The DNA for the CDR3 is TGCGCCAGCAGCTTGGCCTCGAACACTGAAGCTTTCTTT. This encodes CASSLASNTEAFF.